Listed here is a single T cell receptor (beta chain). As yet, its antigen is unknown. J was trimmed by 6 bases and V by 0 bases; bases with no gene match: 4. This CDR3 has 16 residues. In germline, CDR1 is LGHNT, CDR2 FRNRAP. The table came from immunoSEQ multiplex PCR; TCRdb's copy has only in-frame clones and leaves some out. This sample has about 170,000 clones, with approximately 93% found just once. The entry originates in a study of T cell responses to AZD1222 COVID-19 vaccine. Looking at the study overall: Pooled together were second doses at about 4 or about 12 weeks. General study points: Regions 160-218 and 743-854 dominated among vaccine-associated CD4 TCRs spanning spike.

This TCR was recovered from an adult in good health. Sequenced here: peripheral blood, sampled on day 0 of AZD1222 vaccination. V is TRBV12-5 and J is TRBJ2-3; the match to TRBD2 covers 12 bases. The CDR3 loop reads CASGLVGLAGRDTQYF. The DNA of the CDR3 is TGTGCTAGTGGTTTGGTTGGACTAGCGGGGAGGGATACGCAGTATTTT.